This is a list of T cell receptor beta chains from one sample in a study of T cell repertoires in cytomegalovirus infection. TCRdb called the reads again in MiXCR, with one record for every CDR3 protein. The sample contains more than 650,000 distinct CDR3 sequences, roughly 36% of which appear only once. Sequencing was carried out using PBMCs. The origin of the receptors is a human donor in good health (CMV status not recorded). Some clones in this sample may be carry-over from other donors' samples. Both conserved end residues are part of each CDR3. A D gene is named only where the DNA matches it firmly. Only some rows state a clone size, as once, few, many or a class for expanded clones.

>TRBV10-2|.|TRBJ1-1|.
TGCGCCACCGTACAGAAGAACACTGAAGCTATCTTT
CATVQKNTEAIF
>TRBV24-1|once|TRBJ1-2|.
TGTGCCACCACGGGGGGCGCCGGTGGCTACACCTTC
CATTGGAGGYTF
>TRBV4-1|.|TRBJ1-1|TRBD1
TGCGCCAGCAGCCTCCACAGGGGGACTGAAGCTTTCTTT
CASSLHRGTEAFF
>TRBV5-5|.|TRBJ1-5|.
TGTGCCAGCAGCCGGTACCGGGAGCCCCAGCATTTT
CASSRYREPQHF
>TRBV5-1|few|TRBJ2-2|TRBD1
TGCGCCAGCAGCATAGGGACAGGGTGGGAGCTGTTTTTT
CASSIGTGWELFF
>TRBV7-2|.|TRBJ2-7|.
TGTGCCAGCAGCGCGACCCGGGTTAGCGAGCAGTACTTC
CASSATRVSEQYF
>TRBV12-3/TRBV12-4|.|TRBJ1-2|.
TGTGCCAGCCGGGGGGCGCGAGGCTACACCTTC
CASRGARGYTF
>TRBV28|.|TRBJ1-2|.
TGTGCCAGCAGTTTTGGCAGGAGCGGCTACACCTTC
CASSFGRSGYTF
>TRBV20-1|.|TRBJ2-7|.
TGCAGTGCTCTAAAAGTTGGACGCGTCGGGGAGCAGTACTTC
CSALKVGRVGEQYF
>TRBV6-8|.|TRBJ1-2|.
TGTGCCAGCAGTTACTCCACAGGCGGCTACACCTTC
CASSYSTGGYTF
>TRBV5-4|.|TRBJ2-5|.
TGTGCCAGCAGCTTGTGGGCAGTACAAGAGACCCAGTACTTC
CASSLWAVQETQYF
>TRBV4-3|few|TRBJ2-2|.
TGCGCCAGCAGTAGTTCGGGGGACCGAAGGGGGGAGCTGTTTTTT
CASSSSGDRRGELFF
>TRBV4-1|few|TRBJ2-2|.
TGCGCCAGCAGCCTCCGGGTCCCGAACACCGGGGAGCTGTTTTTT
CASSLRVPNTGELFF
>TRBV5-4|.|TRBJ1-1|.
TGTGCCAGCAGCGTTCCGGAGAACACTGAAGCTTTCTTT
CASSVPENTEAFF
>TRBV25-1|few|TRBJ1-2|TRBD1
TGTGCCAGCAGTGAATACGTAGGCCGGGACAGAAGGGGTTTCTATGGCTACACCTTC
CASSEYVGRDRRGFYGYTF
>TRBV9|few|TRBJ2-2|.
TGTGCCAGCAGCGTAGTGGTAACCGGGGAGCTGTTTTTT
CASSVVVTGELFF
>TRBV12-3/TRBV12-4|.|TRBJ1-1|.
TGTGCCAGCAGTTTCCTCAGCCTGAACACTGAAGCTTTCTTT
CASSFLSLNTEAFF